The rows below give T cell receptor beta chains drawn from one sample of a study of blood T cell repertoires in COVID-19. Profiled with immunoSEQ multiplex PCR; TCRdb holds only in-frame clones, not every one. The repertoire includes 96,000 or so clones, 75% to 85% of them detected once, and under 5% sits in the top ten. Sequencing was done on a sample of peripheral blood. The receptors come from a man older than 75 with COVID-19, enrolled during active disease. Each CDR3 is given with its conserved first and last residue. A D gene is named only where the DNA matches it firmly. Part of the rows lack a size; the others show once, few, many or a class for expanded clones.

j_call d_call cdr3_length v_call clone_size cdr3_nt cdr3_aa
TRBJ1-1 TRBD1 15 TRBV5-1 - TGCGCCAGCAGCTCCCGGACAGGGGATGGGACTGAAGCTTTCTTT CASSSRTGDGTEAFF
TRBJ2-1 TRBD2 15 TRBV28 few TGTGCCAGCAAAGTGGGGGCTAGCGGGAGCAATGAGCAGTTCTTC CASKVGASGSNEQFF
TRBJ1-1 TRBD1 15 TRBV7-8 - TGTGCCAGCAGCTTAGCAGGGGGCGGGAACACTGAAGCTTTCTTT CASSLAGGGNTEAFF
TRBJ2-6 - 15 TRBV7-9 - TGTGCCAGCAGCTTAGTCAGGGCTGGGGCCAACGTCCTGACTTTC CASSLVRAGANVLTF
TRBJ2-1 TRBD2 16 TRBV18 once TGTGCCAGCTCACACCAGACTAGCGGGTTATACAATGAGCAGTTCTTC CASSHQTSGLYNEQFF
TRBJ1-2 TRBD1 17 TRBV30 - TGTGCCTGGAGCTACCGGACAGGAATACTCTTGGAGGGAGGCTACACCTTC CAWSYRTGILLEGGYTF
TRBJ2-1 TRBD2 15 TRBV7-2 once TGTGCCAGCAGCTCAGGACTAGCGGGATTCTATGAGCAGTTCTTC CASSSGLAGFYEQFF
TRBJ1-6 - 13 TRBV7-9 - TGTGGCTGCCGGGAAGGTTTCGGTTCACCCCTCCACTTT CGCREGFGSPLHF
TRBJ2-7 TRBD2 14 TRBV5-4 - TGTGCCAGCAGCCGTAAGGGACTAGCGTTCGAGCAGTACTTC CASSRKGLAFEQYF
TRBJ2-7 - 15 TRBV5-4 - TGTGCCAGCAGCCTACCCGGGACTCAAGGCTACGAGCAGTACTTC CASSLPGTQGYEQYF